These 13 T cell receptor beta chains came from one sample sequenced in a study of blood T cell repertoires in COVID-19. TCRdb keeps only in-frame clones here, not all; method: immunoSEQ multiplex PCR. The sample lists 160,000 or so clones, approximately 86% occurring once. Sequences were obtained from peripheral blood. The origin of the receptors is a woman in her fifties or sixties with acute or convalescent COVID-19.

The chain recombines TRBV29-1 with TRBJ2-7; D perhaps matches TRBD1 (6 bases). Germline V lookup: CDR1 SQVTM, CDR2 ANQGSEA. This CDR3 contains 12 residues. The V end lost 3 bases, the J end lost 6 bases, and 12 bases lay between the germline ends. Written as DNA, the CDR3 is TGCAGCGTTGAGGGACAATTCGCCGAGCAGTACTTC. Its protein product is CSVEGQFAEQYF.

The chain employs TRBV11-2 and TRBJ2-5; 12 bases are shared with TRBD2. Trimming at V came to 1 base and at J to 3 bases, leaving 3 bases not matched to a gene. This CDR3 spans 16 amino acids. Per germline, CDR1 SGHAT and CDR2 FQNNGV. CDR3 residues: CASSLGLAGVKETQYF. The CDR3 DNA reads as TGTGCCAGCAGCTTAGGACTAGCGGGAGTAAAAGAGACCCAGTACTTC.

The V gene is TRBV6-2 or TRBV6-3, the J gene TRBJ1-1; a possible D gene is TRBD1 (6 bases). The V and J ends lost 2 bases and 5 bases respectively, with 12 bases between them. The germline V gene encodes CDR1 MNHEY and CDR2 SVGEGT. The CDR3 extends over 14 amino acids. DNA for the CDR3: TGTGCCAGCAGTTACCTACAGGGCGGTACTGAAGCTTTCTTT. Encoded protein: CASSYLQGGTEAFF.

The rearrangement uses TRBV7-2 and TRBJ2-7, with unresolved D. Trimming left V 3 bases short and J 3 bases short, with 21 bases between. In germline, CDR1 is SGHTA, CDR2 FQGNSA. The CDR3 has 17 residues. The CDR3 loop reads CASSFIPAAELFYEQYF. CDR3 nucleotide sequence: TGTGCCAGCAGCTTCATCCCGGCGGCAGAACTCTTCTACGAGCAGTACTTC.

The chain uses TRBV24-1 and TRBJ2-3, with 8 bases fitting TRBD1. This CDR3 region has 21 residues. Looked up from germline, CDR1 is KGHDR and CDR2 is SFDVKD. The V segment lost 7 bases and the J segment 2 bases; nucleotides outside the gene matches: 25. The CDR3: CATRYHLDRVLPYTITDTQYF. Here the CDR3 DNA reads TGTGCCACCAGATACCATCTGGACAGGGTACTTCCATACACCATCACAGATACGCAGTATTTT.

This clone was recorded once. This chain links TRBV7-8 with TRBJ2-7; 8 nucleotides line up with TRBD1. Germline V lookup: CDR1 SGHVS, CDR2 FQNEAQ. The CDR3 has 13 residues. J lost 6 bases, V lost 5 bases, and 6 bases had no gene match. The DNA for the CDR3 is TGTGCCAGCAGCCCCCGGACAGGGACCGAGCAGTACTTC. Its protein is CASSPRTGTEQYF.

The chain links TRBV9 to TRBJ2-4, with 10 bases that match TRBD1. CDR1 SGDLS and CDR2 YYNGEE come from the germline V gene. CDR3 length: 14 residues. V was clipped by 4 bases and J by 6 bases; unmatched bases: 4. The CDR3 protein is CASSPRDRGNIQYF. In DNA form, the CDR3 reads TGTGCCAGCAGCCCTCGGGACAGGGGAAACATTCAGTACTTC.

The chain joins TRBV11-2 to TRBJ2-2; a possible D gene is TRBD2 (6 bases). The CDR3 consists of 16 residues. Germline CDR1 SGHAT, CDR2 FQNNGV. V was trimmed by 1 base and J by 1 base, leaving 10 bases between them. The CDR3 loop reads CASSLVGLKNTGELFF. CDR3 coding DNA: TGTGCCAGCAGCTTAGTGGGACTGAAGAACACCGGGGAGCTGTTTTTT.

The V and J genes are TRBV7-2 and TRBJ1-2; maybe TRBD1 (5 bases). This CDR3 is built from 12 residues. V gave up 2 bases and J gave up 6 bases, with 7 bases separating them. In germline, CDR1 is SGHTA, CDR2 FQGNSA. CDR3 nucleotides: TGTGCCAGCAGCTTACAGGGCAATGGCTACACCTTC. This sequence encodes CASSLQGNGYTF.

This clone is a singleton in its sample. The J gene is TRBJ1-4, the V gene TRBV7-3; D is uncertain. The germline V and J ends were trimmed by 1 base and 7 bases, with 16 bases remaining between them. The CDR3 is made up of 16 amino acids. Germline assignment: CDR1 SGHTA and CDR2 FQGTGA. The CDR3 is CASSLKEGFSGEKLFF. The CDR3 region has the DNA TGTGCCAGCAGCTTAAAGGAGGGATTTTCCGGTGAAAAACTGTTTTTT.

The chain employs TRBV4-1 and TRBJ2-7; no firm D call. This CDR3 comprises 17 residues. The germline V gene has CDR1 MGHRA and CDR2 YSYEKL. Trimming removed 0 bases from V and 1 base from J, with 16 bases in between. CDR3: CASSQEIHGLLSYEQYF. CDR3 sequence (DNA): TGCGCCAGCAGCCAAGAAATCCACGGTCTTCTATCCTACGAGCAGTACTTC.

The chain has TRBV6-5 and TRBJ1-4, with 8 bases fitting TRBD1. V lost 2 bases, J lost 7 bases, and 3 bases stayed unmatched. CDR3 length equals 14 residues. In germline, CDR1 is MNHEY, CDR2 SVGAGI. For the CDR3, the DNA is TGTGCCAGCAGTTACGACAGGGGAGTTGAAAAACTGTTTTTT. Translated, it gives CASSYDRGVEKLFF.

The V and J genes are TRBV19 and TRBJ1-2; no definite D call. V was pared by 2 bases and J by 8 bases, with 9 bases between. The germline gives CDR1 LNHDA, CDR2 SQIVND (reference sequence). This CDR3 spans 12 amino acids. CDR3 in DNA: TGTGCCAGTAGTATAAGGAGTGGAGGCTACACCTTC. It specifies CASSIRSGGYTF.